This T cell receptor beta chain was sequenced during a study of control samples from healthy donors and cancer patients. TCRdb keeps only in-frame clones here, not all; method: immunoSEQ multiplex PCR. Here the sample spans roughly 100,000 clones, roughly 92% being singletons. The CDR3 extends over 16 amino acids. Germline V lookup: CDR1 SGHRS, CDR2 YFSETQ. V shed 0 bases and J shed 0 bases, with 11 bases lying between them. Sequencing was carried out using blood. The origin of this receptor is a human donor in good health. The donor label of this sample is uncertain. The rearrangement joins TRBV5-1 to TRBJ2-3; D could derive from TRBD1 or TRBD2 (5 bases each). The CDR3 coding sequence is TGCGCCAGCAGCTTGGCAGGGAGCTCTAGCACAGATACGCAGTATTTT. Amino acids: CASSLAGSSSTDTQYF.